This T cell receptor beta chain was identified in a study of T-cell memory formation after mild COVID-19. With regard to this clonotype: Its target is not known.

This CDR3 is built from 12 residues. From germline, CDR1 is LGHDT and CDR2 YNNKEL (reference sequence). V was pared by 0 bases and J by 7 bases, with 6 bases between. The study's findings and limits: Certain responding clones were present in pre-infection memory, suggesting participation of cross-reactive memory.

After 5'RACE with constant-segment primers, TCR alpha and TCR beta cDNA libraries carrying sample barcodes and UMIs were obtained. MiXCR, run by TCRdb on the 5' RACE reads, gives a single entry per CDR3 protein. This table holds around 340,000 distinct CDR3 sequences, around a fifth found once. The clonotype originates from an adult woman who had mild COVID-19 (a few samples of this study predate the infection). Cell type and time point are not known. The sequenced material came from PBMCs or a T cell subset sorted from them (not recorded which). The chain carries TRBV3-1 and TRBJ1-1; D remains unclear. DNA of the CDR3: TGTGCCAGCAGCCAAGATGGGCGTGAAGCTTTCTTT. Amino acid sequence: CASSQDGREAFF.